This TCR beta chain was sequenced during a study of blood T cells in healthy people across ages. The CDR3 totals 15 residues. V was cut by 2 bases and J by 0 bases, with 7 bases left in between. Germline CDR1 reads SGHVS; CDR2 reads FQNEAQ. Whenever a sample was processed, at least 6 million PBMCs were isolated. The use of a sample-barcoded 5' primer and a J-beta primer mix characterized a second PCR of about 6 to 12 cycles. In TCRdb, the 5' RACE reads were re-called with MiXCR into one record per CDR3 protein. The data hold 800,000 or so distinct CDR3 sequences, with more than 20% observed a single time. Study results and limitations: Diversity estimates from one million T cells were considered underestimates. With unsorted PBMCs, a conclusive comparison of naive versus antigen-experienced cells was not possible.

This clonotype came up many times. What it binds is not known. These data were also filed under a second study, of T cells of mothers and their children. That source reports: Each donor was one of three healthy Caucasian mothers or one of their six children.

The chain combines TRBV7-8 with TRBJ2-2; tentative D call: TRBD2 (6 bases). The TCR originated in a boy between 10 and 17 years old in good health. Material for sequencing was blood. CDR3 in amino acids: CASSLSGPNTGELFF. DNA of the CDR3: TGTGCCAGCAGCTTAAGCGGGCCGAACACCGGGGAGCTGTTTTTT.